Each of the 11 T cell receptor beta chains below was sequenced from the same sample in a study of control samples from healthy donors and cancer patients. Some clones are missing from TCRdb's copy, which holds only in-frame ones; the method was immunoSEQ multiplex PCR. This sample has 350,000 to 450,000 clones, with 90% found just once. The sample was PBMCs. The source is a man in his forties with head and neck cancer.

The CDR3 here is CASSEYRGSYNEQFF. The CDR3, as DNA: TGTGCCAGCAGTGAGTACAGGGGTTCCTACAATGAGCAGTTCTTC. V and J are TRBV6-1 and TRBJ2-1, with 7 bases identical to TRBD1. The V segment lost 3 bases and the J segment 1 base; nucleotides outside the gene matches: 3. The CDR3 is 15 amino acids. Germline assignment: CDR1 MNHNS and CDR2 SASEGT.

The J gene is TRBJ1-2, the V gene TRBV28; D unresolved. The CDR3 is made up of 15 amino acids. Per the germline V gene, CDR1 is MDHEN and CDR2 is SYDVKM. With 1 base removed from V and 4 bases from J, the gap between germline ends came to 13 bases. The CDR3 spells CASSLSWGLGYGYTF. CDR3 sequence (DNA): TGTGCCAGCAGTTTATCCTGGGGATTGGGCTATGGCTACACCTTC.

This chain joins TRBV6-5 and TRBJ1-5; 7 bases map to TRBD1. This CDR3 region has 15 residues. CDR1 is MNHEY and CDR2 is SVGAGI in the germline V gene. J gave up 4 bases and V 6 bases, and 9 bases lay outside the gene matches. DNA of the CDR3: TGTGCCAGCAGCTACCCAGGGGGGGGAAATCAGCCCCAGCATTTT. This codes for CASSYPGGGNQPQHF.

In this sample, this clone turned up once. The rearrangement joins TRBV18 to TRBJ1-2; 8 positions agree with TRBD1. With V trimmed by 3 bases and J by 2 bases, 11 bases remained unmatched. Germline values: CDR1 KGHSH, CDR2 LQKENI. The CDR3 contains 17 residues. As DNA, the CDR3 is TGTGCCAGCTCACCTCGGACAGGGATAGATTCCAACTATGGCTACACCTTC. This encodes CASSPRTGIDSNYGYTF. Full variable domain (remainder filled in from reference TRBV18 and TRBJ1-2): NAGVMQNPRHLVRRRGQEARLRCSPMKGHSHVYWYRQLPEEGLKFMVYLQKENIIDESGMPKERFSAEFPKEGPSILRIQQVVRGDSAAYFCASSPRTGIDSNYGYTFGSGTRLTVV.

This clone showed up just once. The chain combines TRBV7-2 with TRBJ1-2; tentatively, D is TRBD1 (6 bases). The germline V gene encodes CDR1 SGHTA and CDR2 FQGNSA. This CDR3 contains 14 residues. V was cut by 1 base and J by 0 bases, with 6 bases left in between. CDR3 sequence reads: CASSLGTANYGYTF. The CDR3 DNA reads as TGTGCCAGCAGCTTAGGGACAGCTAACTATGGCTACACCTTC.

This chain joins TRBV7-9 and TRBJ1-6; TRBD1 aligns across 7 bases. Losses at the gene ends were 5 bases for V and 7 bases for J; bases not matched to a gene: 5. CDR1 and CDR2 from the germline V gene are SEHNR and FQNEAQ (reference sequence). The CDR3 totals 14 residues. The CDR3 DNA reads TGTGCCAGCAGCATACAGGGGCAGAATTCACCCCTCCACTTT. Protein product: CASSIQGQNSPLHF.

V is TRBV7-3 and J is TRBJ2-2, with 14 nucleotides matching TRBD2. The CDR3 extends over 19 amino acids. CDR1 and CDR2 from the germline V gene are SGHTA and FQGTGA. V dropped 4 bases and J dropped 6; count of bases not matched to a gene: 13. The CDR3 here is CASSSRLAGGLGQAGELFF. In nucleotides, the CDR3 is TGTGCCAGCAGCTCCCGACTAGCGGGGGGGCTGGGACAGGCCGGGGAGCTGTTTTTT.

CDR3 DNA sequence: TGTGCCAGCAGCGTAGTACCTAGCGGGTCCAATGAGCAGTTCTTC. Amino acid sequence: CASSVVPSGSNEQFF. The J gene is TRBJ2-1, the V gene TRBV9; 8 nucleotides agree with TRBD2. Germline V lookup: CDR1 SGDLS, CDR2 YYNGEE. J gave up 6 bases and V 0 bases, and 5 bases lay outside the gene matches. The CDR3 consists of 15 residues.

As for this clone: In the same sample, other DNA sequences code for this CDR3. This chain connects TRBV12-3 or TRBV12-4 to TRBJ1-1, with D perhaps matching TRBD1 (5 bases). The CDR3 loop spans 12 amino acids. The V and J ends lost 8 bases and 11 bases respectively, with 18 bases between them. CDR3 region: CASLTVRPMAFF. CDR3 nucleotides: TGTGCCAGCTTGACAGTCCGGCCGATGGCTTTCTTT.

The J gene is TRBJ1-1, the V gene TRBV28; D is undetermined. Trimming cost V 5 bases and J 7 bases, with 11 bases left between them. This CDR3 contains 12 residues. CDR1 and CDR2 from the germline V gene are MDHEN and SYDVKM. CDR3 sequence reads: CASSRWASEAFF. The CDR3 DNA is TGTGCCAGCAGTCGTTGGGCAAGTGAAGCTTTCTTT.

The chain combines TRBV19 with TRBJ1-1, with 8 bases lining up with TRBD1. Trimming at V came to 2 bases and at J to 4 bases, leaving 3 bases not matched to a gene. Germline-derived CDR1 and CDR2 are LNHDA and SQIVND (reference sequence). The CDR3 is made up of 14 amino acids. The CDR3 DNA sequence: TGTGCCAGTAGTATACCCGACAGGGGCACTGAAGCTTTCTTT. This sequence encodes CASSIPDRGTEAFF.